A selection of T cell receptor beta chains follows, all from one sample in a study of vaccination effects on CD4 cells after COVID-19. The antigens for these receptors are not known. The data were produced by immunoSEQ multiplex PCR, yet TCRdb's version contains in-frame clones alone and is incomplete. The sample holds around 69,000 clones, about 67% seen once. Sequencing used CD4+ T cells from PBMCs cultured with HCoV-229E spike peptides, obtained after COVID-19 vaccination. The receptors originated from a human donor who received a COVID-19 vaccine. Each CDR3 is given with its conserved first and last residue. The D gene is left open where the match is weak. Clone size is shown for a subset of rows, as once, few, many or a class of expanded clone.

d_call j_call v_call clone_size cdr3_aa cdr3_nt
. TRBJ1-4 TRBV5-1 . CASSLPSGTTNEKLFF TGCGCCAGCAGCTTGCCCTCAGGAACAACTAATGAAAAACTGTTTTTT
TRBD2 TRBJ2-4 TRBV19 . CASTSGLAGSTLAKNIQYF TGTGCCAGTACCTCTGGACTAGCGGGGTCTACACTAGCCAAAAACATTCAGTACTTC
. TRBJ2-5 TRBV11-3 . CASSFSEGETQYF TGTGCCAGCAGCTTTTCGGAGGGGGAGACCCAGTACTTC
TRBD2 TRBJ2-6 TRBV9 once CASSLAAGGAGANVLTF TGTGCCAGCAGCCTCGCGGCGGGAGGCGCTGGGGCCAACGTCCTGACTTTC
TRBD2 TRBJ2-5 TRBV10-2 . CASSPGGLAGKETQYF TGCGCCAGCAGTCCCGGCGGGCTAGCGGGGAAAGAGACCCAGTACTTC
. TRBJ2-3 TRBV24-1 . CATRGTSTDTQYF TGTGCCACCAGGGGGACCTCCACAGATACGCAGTATTTT
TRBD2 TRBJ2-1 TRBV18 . CASSPRLAGGTDEQFF TGTGCCAGCTCACCAAGACTAGCGGGGGGGACCGATGAGCAGTTCTTC
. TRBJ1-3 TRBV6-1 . CASSEFFTGFGNTIYF TGTGCCAGCAGTGAGTTTTTTACAGGGTTCGGAAACACCATATATTTT
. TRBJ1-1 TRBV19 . CASSTLTVRNTEAFF TGTGCCAGTAGTACGCTTACAGTACGGAACACTGAAGCTTTCTTT
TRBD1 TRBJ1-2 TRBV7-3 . CASSPDRDYGYTF TGTGCCAGCAGCCCCGACAGGGACTATGGCTACACCTTC
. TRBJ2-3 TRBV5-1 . CASSLADTSTDTQYF TGCGCCAGCAGCTTGGCCGACACAAGCACAGATACGCAGTATTTT
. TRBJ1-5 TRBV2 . CASSEPGGRYQPQHF TGTGCCAGCAGTGAACCGGGGGGCCGATATCAGCCCCAGCATTTT
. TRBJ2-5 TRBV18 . CASSLALAETQYF TGTGCCAGCTCACTAGCGCTGGCAGAGACCCAGTACTTC
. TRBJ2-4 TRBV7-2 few CASSPRGGDIQYF TGTGCCAGCAGCCCCCGCGGTGGAGACATTCAGTACTTC
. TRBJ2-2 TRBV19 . CASSIGLNTGELFF TGTGCCAGTAGTATAGGACTGAACACCGGGGAGCTGTTTTTT
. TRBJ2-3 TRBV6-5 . CASRDPGYTQYF TGTGCCAGCCGGGACCCAGGTTATACGCAGTATTTT
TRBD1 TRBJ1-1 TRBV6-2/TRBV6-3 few CASSYSQGYRTEAFF TGTGCCAGCAGTTACTCACAGGGGTATAGGACTGAAGCTTTCTTT
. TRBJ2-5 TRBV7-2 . CASSLDGQGFETQYF TGTGCCAGCAGCTTAGATGGGCAGGGTTTCGAGACCCAGTACTTC
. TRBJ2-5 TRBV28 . CASSLLAGHYQETQYF TGTGCCAGCAGTTTATTGGCGGGGCACTACCAAGAGACCCAGTACTTC
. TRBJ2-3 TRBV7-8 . CASSQDRTSTDTQYF TGTGCCAGCAGCCAAGACAGAACTAGCACAGATACGCAGTATTTT
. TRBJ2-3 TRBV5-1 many CASSYWTTTDTQYF TGCGCCAGCAGCTACTGGACTACTACAGATACGCAGTATTTT
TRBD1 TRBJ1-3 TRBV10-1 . CASSERTGTGSGNTIYF TGCGCCAGCAGTGAGAGAACCGGGACAGGGTCTGGAAACACCATATATTTT
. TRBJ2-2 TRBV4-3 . CASSQRGGGLNTGELFF TGCGCCAGCAGCCAAAGGGGCGGGGGCCTGAACACCGGGGAGCTGTTTTTT
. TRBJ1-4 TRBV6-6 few CASSRQVQGEKLFF TGTGCCAGCAGTCGACAGGTGCAGGGTGAAAAACTGTTTTTT
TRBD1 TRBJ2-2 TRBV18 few CASSQGADTGELFF TGTGCCAGCTCACAGGGGGCCGACACCGGGGAGCTGTTTTTT
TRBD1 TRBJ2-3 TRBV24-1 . CATSDLTGQGTDTQYF TGTGCCACCAGTGATTTGACGGGACAGGGGACAGATACGCAGTATTTT
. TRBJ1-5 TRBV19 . CATHLGVAEQPQHF TGTGCCACCCACCTGGGGGTAGCAGAACAGCCCCAGCATTTT
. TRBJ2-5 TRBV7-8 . CASSLNQETQYF TGTGCCAGCAGCTTAAACCAAGAGACCCAGTACTTC
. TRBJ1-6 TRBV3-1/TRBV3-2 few CASSPYRPNSPLHF TGTGCCAGCAGCCCCTACAGGCCTAATTCACCCCTCCACTTT
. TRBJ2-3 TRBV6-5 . CASSYSGGTDTQYF TGTGCCAGCAGTTACTCAGGGGGCACAGATACGCAGTATTTT
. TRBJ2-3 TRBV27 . CASASSAPGKDTQYF TGTGCCAGCGCCTCCTCAGCGCCGGGAAAAGATACGCAGTATTTT
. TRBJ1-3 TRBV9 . CASSVDSYSGNTIYF TGTGCCAGCAGCGTAGATTCCTACTCTGGAAACACCATATATTTT
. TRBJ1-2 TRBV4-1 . CASSQDWIYGYTF TGCGCCAGCAGCCAAGATTGGATTTATGGCTACACCTTC
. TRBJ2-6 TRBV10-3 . CAISEELGRSSGANVLTF TGTGCCATCAGTGAGGAGTTAGGACGGAGCTCTGGGGCCAACGTCCTGACTTTC
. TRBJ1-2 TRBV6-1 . CASRQNYYGYTF TGTGCCAGCAGACAGAACTACTATGGCTACACCTTC
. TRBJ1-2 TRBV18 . CASSSARTVGDYVGYTF TGTGCCAGCTCATCCGCCCGGACAGTTGGGGACTATGTTGGCTACACCTTC
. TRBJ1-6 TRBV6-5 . CASSYSTEFSPLHF TGTGCCAGCAGTTACTCGACGGAGTTTTCACCCCTCCACTTT
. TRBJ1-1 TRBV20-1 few CSASPQGTAFF TGCAGTGCTAGCCCACAGGGAACAGCTTTCTTT
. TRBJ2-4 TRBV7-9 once CASSLVGGVNIQYF TGTGCCAGCAGCTTAGTCGGGGGAGTAAACATTCAGTACTTC
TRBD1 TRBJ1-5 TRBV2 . CASSLTGVNQPQHF TGTGCCAGCAGTTTGACAGGGGTCAATCAGCCCCAGCATTTT
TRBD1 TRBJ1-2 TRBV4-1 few CASSHSRDRGSTYGYTF TGCGCCAGCAGCCATTCCCGGGACAGGGGTTCTACTTATGGCTACACCTTC
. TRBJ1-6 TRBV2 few CASSGINSPLHF TGTGCCAGCAGCGGCATTAATTCACCCCTCCACTTT
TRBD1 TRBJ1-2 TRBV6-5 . CASGGTGGGGYTF TGTGCCAGCGGAGGGACAGGGGGCGGCGGCTACACCTTC
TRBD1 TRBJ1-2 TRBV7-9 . CASRTQYRGGGYTF TGTGCCAGCAGGACCCAATACAGGGGAGGCGGCTACACCTTC
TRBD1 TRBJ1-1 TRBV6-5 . CASSRDRADTEAFF TGTGCCAGCAGCCGGGACAGGGCGGACACTGAAGCTTTCTTT
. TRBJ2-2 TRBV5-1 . CASSLAQKNTGELFF TGCGCCAGCAGCTTGGCCCAGAAGAACACCGGGGAGCTGTTTTTT
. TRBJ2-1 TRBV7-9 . CASSPSWGLSSYNEQFF TGTGCCAGCAGCCCGTCTTGGGGTTTGAGCTCCTACAATGAGCAGTTCTTC
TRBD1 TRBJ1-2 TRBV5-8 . CASSLNRGIYGYTF TGTGCCAGCAGCTTGAACAGGGGGATTTATGGCTACACCTTC
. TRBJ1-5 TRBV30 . CAWSVNSGNQPQHF TGTGCCTGGAGTGTAAACAGCGGCAATCAGCCCCAGCATTTT
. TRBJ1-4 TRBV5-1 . CASSRGREKLFF TGCGCCAGCAGTAGGGGACGTGAAAAACTGTTTTTT
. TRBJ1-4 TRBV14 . CASSFRYEKLFF TGTGCCAGCAGCTTCCGGTATGAAAAACTGTTTTTT
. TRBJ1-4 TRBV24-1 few CATEDPTNEKLFF TGTGCCACCGAAGATCCAACTAATGAAAAACTGTTTTTT